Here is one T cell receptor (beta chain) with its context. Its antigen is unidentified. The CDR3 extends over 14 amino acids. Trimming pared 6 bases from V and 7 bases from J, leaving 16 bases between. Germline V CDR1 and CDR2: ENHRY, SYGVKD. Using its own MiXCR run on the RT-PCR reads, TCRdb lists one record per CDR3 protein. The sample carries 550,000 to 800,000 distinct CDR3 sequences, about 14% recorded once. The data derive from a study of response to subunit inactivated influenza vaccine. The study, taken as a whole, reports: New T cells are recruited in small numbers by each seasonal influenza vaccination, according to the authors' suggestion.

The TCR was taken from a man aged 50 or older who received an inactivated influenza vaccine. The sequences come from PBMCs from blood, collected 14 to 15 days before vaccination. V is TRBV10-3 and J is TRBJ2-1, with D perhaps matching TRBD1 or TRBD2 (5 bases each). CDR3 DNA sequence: TGTGCCATCAGGCCGGGACGGGATCGGAATGAGCAGTTCTTC. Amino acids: CAIRPGRDRNEQFF.